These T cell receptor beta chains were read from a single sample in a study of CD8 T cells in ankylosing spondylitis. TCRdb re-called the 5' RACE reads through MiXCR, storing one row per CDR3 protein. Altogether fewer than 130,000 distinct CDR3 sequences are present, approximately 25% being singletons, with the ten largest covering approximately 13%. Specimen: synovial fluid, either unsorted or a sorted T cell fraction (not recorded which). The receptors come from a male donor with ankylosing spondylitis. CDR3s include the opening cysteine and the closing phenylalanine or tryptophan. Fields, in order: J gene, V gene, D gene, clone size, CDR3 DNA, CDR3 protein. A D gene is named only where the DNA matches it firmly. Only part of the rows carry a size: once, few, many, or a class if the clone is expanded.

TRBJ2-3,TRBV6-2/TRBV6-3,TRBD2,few,TGTGCCAGCAGCCTCCGGGTAGCGGGAGGTCTGGATACGCAGTATTTT,CASSLRVAGGLDTQYF
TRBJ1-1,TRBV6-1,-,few,TGTGCCAGCAGTGAAGCCTGGGAGAACACTGAAGCTTTCTTT,CASSEAWENTEAFF
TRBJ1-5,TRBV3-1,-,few,TGTGCCAGCAGCTTACGTTCCCAGCCCGCCCAGCATTTT,CASSLRSQPAQHF
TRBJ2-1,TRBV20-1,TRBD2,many,TGCAGTGCTAGAGAACTAGCGGTGTACAATGAGCAGTTCTTC,CSARELAVYNEQFF
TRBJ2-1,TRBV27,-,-,TGTGCCAGCAGTGGCGCCCCTCTCGGGAATGAGCAGTTCTTC,CASSGAPLGNEQFF
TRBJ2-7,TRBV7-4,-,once,TGTGCCAGCAGCCCCTACGAGCAGTACTTC,CASSPYEQYF
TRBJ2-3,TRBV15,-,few,TGTGCCACCAGCAGAGCAGGGCATGGCACAGATACGCAGTATTTT,CATSRAGHGTDTQYF
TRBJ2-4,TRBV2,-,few,TGTGCCAGCACTGCAGGGCAGGAAAACATTCAGTACTTC,CASTAGQENIQYF
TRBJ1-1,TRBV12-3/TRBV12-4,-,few,TGTGCCAGCAGTTTAACCGGGCGCCCCACTGAAGCTTTCTTT,CASSLTGRPTEAFF
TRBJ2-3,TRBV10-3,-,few,TGTGCCATCAGTGAGAGGAGCTTGTGGACAGATACGCAGTATTTT,CAISERSLWTDTQYF
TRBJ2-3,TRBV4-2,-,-,TGTGCCAGCAGCCAAGACCTAGATACGCAGTATTTT,CASSQDLDTQYF
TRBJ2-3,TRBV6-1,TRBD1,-,TGTGCCAGCAGTGAAGAGACAGGGGGCACAGATACGCAGTATTTT,CASSEETGGTDTQYF
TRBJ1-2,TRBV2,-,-,TGTGCCAGCAGTGAAGAAGGGATCGGCTACACCTTC,CASSEEGIGYTF
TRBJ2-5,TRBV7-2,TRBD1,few,TGTGCCAGCAGCAGGGACAGGGAGGAGACCCAGTACTTC,CASSRDREETQYF
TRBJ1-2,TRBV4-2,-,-,TGTGCCAGCAGCCAAGGACACAACTATGGCTACACCTTC,CASSQGHNYGYTF
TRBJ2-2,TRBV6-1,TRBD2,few,TGTGCCAGCAGCTCAAGCGGGAGTCTCACCGGGGAGCTGTTTTTT,CASSSSGSLTGELFF
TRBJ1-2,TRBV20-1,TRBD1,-,TGCAGTACTCAACGGACAGGTTTTAACTATGGCTACACCTTC,CSTQRTGFNYGYTF
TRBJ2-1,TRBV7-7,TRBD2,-,TGTGCCAGCAGTTCCGGGACTAGCGGGAGGTTTTACAATGAGCAGTTCTTC,CASSSGTSGRFYNEQFF
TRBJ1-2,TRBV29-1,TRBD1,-,TGCAGCGTTGAGCGACAGGGATATGGCTACACCTTC,CSVERQGYGYTF
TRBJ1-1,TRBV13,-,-,TGTGCCAGCAGCTTTTCCCCGAGTAGGGTGGGCACTGAAGCTTTCTTT,CASSFSPSRVGTEAFF
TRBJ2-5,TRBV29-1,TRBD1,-,TGCAGCGTCGGGGACAGGGAGGAAGAGACCCAGTACTTC,CSVGDREEETQYF
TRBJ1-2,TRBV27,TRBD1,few,TGTGCCAGCAGACTTAATCCGGGACAGGGGGCGCTGGGCTACACCTTC,CASRLNPGQGALGYTF
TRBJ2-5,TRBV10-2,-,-,TGCGCCAGCAGTGTCCCCAACCAAGAGACCCAGTACTTC,CASSVPNQETQYF
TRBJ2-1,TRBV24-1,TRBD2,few,TGTGCCACCAGTGATTCTGCTAGCGGGAGGGCCGGATACAATGAGCAGTTCTTC,CATSDSASGRAGYNEQFF
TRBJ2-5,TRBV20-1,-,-,TGCAGTGCTAACCCAATGGCGGGACAAAAGATCCAAGAGACCCAGTACTTC,CSANPMAGQKIQETQYF
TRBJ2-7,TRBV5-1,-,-,TGCGCCAGCAGCTTGCAGACAGGTCTGTCCTACGAGCAGTACTTC,CASSLQTGLSYEQYF
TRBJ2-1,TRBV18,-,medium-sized,TGTGCCAGCTCACGGACTACTACTAGAGGCTCCTACAATGAGCAGTTCTTC,CASSRTTTRGSYNEQFF
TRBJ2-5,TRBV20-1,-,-,TGCAGTGCTAGAGGCGAGACCCAGTACTTC,CSARGETQYF
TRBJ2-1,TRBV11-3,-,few,TGTGCCAGCAGCTTAGGGGGTCTCACCTACAATGAGCAGTTCTTC,CASSLGGLTYNEQFF
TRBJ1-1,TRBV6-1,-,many,TGTGCCAGCACGCAGCCAGGGAGCTGGGTTGGTGAAGCTTTCTTT,CASTQPGSWVGEAFF
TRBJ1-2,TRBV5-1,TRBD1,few,TGCGCCAGCAGCTTGGAGGGGGCTTATGGCTACACCTTC,CASSLEGAYGYTF
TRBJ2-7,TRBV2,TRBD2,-,TGTGCCAGCACTAGCGGAGTTGCCTACGAGCAGTACTTC,CASTSGVAYEQYF
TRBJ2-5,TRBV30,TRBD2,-,TGTGCCTGGAGTATAATAGCGGGGAAAGGGGAGACCCAGTACTTC,CAWSIIAGKGETQYF
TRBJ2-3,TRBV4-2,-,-,TGTGCCAGCAGCCTCCTCGGCGGATATACGCAGTATTTT,CASSLLGGYTQYF
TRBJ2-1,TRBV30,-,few,TGTGCCTGGAAGGCCCGTCCAAATGAGCAGTTCTTC,CAWKARPNEQFF
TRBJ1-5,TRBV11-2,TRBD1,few,TGTGCCAGCAGTACGGACAGGGGGCAGCCCCAGCATTTT,CASSTDRGQPQHF
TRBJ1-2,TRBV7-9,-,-,TGTGCCAGCGAGGGAGTGGGACACTTCTATGGCTACACCTTC,CASEGVGHFYGYTF
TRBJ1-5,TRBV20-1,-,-,TGCAGTGCTAGGGTAAGCAATCAGCCCCAGCATTTT,CSARVSNQPQHF
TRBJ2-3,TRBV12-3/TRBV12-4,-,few,TGTGCCAGCAGGACCATTGGCGGGAGCACAGATACGCAGTATTTT,CASRTIGGSTDTQYF
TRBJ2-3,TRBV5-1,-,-,TGCGCCAGCAGCTCTACAGGGACCGCCGCAGATACGCAGTATTTT,CASSSTGTAADTQYF
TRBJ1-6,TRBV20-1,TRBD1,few,TGCAGTGCTAGAGACAGGACAGGGGGGAATTCACCCCTCCACTTT,CSARDRTGGNSPLHF
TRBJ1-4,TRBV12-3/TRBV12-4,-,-,TGTGCCAGCAGTTTATTACTGGGTGAAAAACTGTTTTTT,CASSLLLGEKLFF
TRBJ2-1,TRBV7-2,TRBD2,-,TGTGCCAGCAGCCCCGGGACTAGCGGGAGGAGTGAGCAGTTCTTC,CASSPGTSGRSEQFF
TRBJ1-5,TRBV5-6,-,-,TGTGCCAGCAGGAGCCTCAGGGGTATGGATCAGCCCCAGCATTTT,CASRSLRGMDQPQHF
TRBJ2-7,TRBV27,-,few,TGTGCCAGCAGGGGGTTACCGGAGCGGGACGAGCAGTACTTC,CASRGLPERDEQYF
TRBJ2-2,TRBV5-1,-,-,TGCGCCAGCAGCCTAGACCTGATGCGGGAGCTGTTTTTT,CASSLDLMRELFF
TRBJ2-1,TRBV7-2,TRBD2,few,TGTGCCAGCAGCATACTAGCGGGAACCTACAATGAGCAGTTCTTC,CASSILAGTYNEQFF
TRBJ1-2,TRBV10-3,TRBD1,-,TGTGCCATCAGTGAGGACAGGGGCTACTATGGCTACACCTTC,CAISEDRGYYGYTF
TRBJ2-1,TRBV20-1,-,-,TGCAGTGCTAGAGATGGAGGCTTGACCTACAATGAGCAGTTCTTC,CSARDGGLTYNEQFF
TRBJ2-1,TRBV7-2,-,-,TGTGCCAGCAGCTTATCCAAGAGCTACAATGAGCAGTTCTTC,CASSLSKSYNEQFF
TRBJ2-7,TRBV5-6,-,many,TGTGCCAGCACCGAACAGGCCCCCAACCCCTACGAGCAGTACTTC,CASTEQAPNPYEQYF